A selection of T cell receptor beta chains follows, all from one sample in a study of control samples from healthy donors and cancer patients. Sequencing was performed with immunoSEQ multiplex PCR; in TCRdb, only in-frame clones are kept and a portion is missing. This sample has about 120,000 clones, with more than 85% found just once. The sequencing sample was made of blood. These receptor sequences come from a woman between 18 and 29 years old in good health. Each CDR3 is given with its conserved first and last residue. Fields, in order: V gene, D gene, J gene, CDR3 DNA, CDR3 protein. The D gene is left open where the match is weak.

V: TRBV5-4; D: .; J: TRBJ2-5; DNA: TGTGCCAGCAGTCGCTATACTACTTCTCAAGAGACCCAGTACTTC; CDR3: CASSRYTTSQETQYF
V: TRBV7-2; D: .; J: TRBJ1-2; DNA: TGTGCCAGCAGCTTATTGGGGAGCCTGAGTGGCTACACCTTC; CDR3: CASSLLGSLSGYTF
V: TRBV13; D: TRBD1; J: TRBJ1-2; DNA: TGTGCCAGCAGCCCGAACAGGGGGACGGTCGTTATTCGTGGCTACACCTTC; CDR3: CASSPNRGTVVIRGYTF
V: TRBV27; D: TRBD2; J: TRBJ2-7; DNA: TGTGCCAGCAGTTTATCCGGGGGGGGTGAAACCTACGAGCAGTACTTC; CDR3: CASSLSGGGETYEQYF
V: TRBV7-2; D: TRBD1; J: TRBJ2-3; DNA: TGTGCCAGCAGCTTACGTCAGGGGGCCTTAGATACGCAGTATTTT; CDR3: CASSLRQGALDTQYF
V: TRBV11-2; D: TRBD2; J: TRBJ2-7; DNA: TGTGCCAGCAGCTTAGAAGCGGGAGCCACCTACGAGCAGTACTTC; CDR3: CASSLEAGATYEQYF
V: TRBV2; D: TRBD2; J: TRBJ2-7; DNA: TGTGCCAGCAGTGAAGTGGGGGGGAAAGGCTACGAGCAGTACTTC; CDR3: CASSEVGGKGYEQYF
V: TRBV3-1/TRBV3-2; D: .; J: TRBJ2-3; DNA: TGTGCCAGCAGCCAAGGAGCGGCGCGAACGGATACGCAGTATTTT; CDR3: CASSQGAARTDTQYF
V: TRBV7-2; D: .; J: TRBJ1-5; DNA: TGTGCCAGCAGCTTAGCAGGGGGTGGGCAGCCCCAGCATTTT; CDR3: CASSLAGGGQPQHF
V: TRBV2; D: .; J: TRBJ2-3; DNA: TGTGCCAGCAGGGCGGGACTTCCCACAGATACGCAGTATTTT; CDR3: CASRAGLPTDTQYF
V: TRBV4-2; D: .; J: TRBJ1-2; DNA: TGTGCCAGCAGCCAAGAATGGAGTGGCAGGCCCAACTATGGCTACACCTTC; CDR3: CASSQEWSGRPNYGYTF
V: TRBV7-8; D: TRBD2; J: TRBJ2-7; DNA: TGTGCCAGCAGCTTAAGTCCCAGCGGGACCTACGAGCAGTACTTC; CDR3: CASSLSPSGTYEQYF
V: TRBV19; D: TRBD1; J: TRBJ2-7; DNA: TGTGCCAGTAGCTGGACAGGGTCGGGCTACGAGCAGTACTTC; CDR3: CASSWTGSGYEQYF
V: TRBV7-9; D: TRBD1; J: TRBJ1-4; DNA: TGTGCCAGCAGCTTAGCGACAGGGGCTAATGAAAAACTGTTTTTT; CDR3: CASSLATGANEKLFF